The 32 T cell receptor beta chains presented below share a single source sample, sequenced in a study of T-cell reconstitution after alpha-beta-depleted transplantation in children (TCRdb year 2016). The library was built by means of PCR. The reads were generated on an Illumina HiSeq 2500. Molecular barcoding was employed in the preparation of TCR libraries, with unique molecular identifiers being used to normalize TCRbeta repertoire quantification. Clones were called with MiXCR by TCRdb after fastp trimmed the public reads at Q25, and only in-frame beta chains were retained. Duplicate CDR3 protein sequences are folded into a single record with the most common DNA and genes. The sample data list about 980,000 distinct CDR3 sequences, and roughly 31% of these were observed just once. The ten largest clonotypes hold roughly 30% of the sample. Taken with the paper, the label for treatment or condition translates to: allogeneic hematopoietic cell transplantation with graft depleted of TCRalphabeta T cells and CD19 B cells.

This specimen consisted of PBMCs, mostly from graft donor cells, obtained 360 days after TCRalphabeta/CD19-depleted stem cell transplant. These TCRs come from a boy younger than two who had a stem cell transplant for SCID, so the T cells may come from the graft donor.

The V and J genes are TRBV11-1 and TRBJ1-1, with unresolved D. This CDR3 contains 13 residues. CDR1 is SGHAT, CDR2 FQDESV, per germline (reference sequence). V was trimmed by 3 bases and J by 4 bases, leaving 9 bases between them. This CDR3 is CASSFNLPTEAFF. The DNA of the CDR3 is TGTGCCAGCAGCTTTAACCTTCCCACTGAAGCTTTCTTT.

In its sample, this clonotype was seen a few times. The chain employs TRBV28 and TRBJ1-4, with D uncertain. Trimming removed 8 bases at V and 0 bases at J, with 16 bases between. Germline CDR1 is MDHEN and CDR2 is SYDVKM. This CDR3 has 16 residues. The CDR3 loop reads CASRFGWTTTNEKLFF. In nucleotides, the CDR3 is TGTGCCAGCCGGTTTGGGTGGACTACAACTAATGAAAAACTGTTTTTT. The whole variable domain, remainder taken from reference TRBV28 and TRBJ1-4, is DVKVTQSSRYLVKRTGEKVFLECVQDMDHENMFWYRQDPGLGLRLIYFSYDVKMKEKGDIPEGYSVSREKKERFSLILESASTNQTSMYLCASRFGWTTTNEKLFFGSGTQLSVL.

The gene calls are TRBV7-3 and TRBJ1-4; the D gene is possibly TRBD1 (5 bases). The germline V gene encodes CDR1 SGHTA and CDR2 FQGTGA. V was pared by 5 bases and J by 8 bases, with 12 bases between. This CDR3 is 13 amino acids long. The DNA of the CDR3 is TGTGCCAGCAGCCTCCAGCGGGGGGAAAAACTGTTTTTT. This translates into CASSLQRGEKLFF.

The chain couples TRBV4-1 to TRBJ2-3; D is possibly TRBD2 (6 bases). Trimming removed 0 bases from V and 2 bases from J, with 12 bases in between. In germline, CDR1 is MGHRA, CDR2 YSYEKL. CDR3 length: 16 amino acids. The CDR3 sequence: CASSQDGGWSTDTQYF. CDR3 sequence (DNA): TGCGCCAGCAGCCAAGACGGGGGTTGGTCCACAGATACGCAGTATTTT.

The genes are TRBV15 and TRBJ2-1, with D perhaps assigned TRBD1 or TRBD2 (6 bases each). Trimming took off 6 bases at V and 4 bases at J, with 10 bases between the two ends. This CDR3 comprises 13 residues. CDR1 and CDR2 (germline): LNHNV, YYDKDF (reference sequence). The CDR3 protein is CATSPGAYNEQFF. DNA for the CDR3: TGTGCCACCAGTCCGGGGGCTTACAATGAGCAGTTCTTC.

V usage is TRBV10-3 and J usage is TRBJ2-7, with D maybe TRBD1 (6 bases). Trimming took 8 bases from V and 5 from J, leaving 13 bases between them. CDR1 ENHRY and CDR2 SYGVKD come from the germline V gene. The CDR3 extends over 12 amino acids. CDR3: CAIGQGTNEQYF. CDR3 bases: TGTGCCATCGGTCAGGGGACGAACGAGCAGTACTTC.

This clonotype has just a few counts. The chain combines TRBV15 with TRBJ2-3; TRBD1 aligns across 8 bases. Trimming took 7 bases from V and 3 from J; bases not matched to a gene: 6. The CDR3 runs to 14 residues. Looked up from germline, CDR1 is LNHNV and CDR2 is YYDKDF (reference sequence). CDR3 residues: CATKRTGKTDTQYF. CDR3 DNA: TGTGCCACCAAGAGGACAGGGAAAACAGATACGCAGTATTTT.

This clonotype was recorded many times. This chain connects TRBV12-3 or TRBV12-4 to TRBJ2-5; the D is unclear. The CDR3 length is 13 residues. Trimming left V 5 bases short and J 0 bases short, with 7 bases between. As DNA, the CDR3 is TGTGCCAGCAGTGCCAAGTACCAAGAGACCCAGTACTTC. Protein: CASSAKYQETQYF.

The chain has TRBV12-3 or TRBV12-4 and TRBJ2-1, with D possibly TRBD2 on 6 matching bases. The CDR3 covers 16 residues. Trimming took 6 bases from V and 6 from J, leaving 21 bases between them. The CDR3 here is CASRKGTLPGGNEQFF. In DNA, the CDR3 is TGTGCCAGCAGGAAGGGGACTTTGCCCGGCGGCAATGAGCAGTTCTTC.

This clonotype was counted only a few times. The DNA for the CDR3 is TGTGCCAGCAGCCACGTTTGGGGTTGGCATGAGCAGTTCTTC. Translated, it gives CASSHVWGWHEQFF. V and J are TRBV12-3 or TRBV12-4 and TRBJ2-1; no firm D call. Trimming took off 6 bases at V and 8 bases at J, with 17 bases between the two ends. The CDR3 is made up of 14 amino acids.

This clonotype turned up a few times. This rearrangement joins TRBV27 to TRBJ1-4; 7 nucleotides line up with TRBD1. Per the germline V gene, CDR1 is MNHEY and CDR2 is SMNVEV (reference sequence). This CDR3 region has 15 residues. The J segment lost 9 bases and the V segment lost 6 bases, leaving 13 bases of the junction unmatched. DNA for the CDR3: TGTGCCAGCAGATCGACAGGGACCGTGGGGCAAAAACTGTTTTTT. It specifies CASRSTGTVGQKLFF. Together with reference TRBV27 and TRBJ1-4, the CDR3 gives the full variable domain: EAQVTQNPRYLITVTGKKLTVTCSQNMNHEYMSWYRQDPGLGLRQIYYSMNVEVTDKGDVPEGYKVSRKEKRNFPLILESPSPNQTSLYFCASRSTGTVGQKLFFGSGTQLSVL.

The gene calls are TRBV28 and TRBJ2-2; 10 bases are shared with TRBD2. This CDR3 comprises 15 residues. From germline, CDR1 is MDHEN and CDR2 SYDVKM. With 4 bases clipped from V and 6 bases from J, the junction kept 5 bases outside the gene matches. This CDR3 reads CASSSLAGLAGELFF. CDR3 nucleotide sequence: TGTGCCAGCAGTTCACTAGCGGGGTTGGCCGGGGAGCTGTTTTTT.

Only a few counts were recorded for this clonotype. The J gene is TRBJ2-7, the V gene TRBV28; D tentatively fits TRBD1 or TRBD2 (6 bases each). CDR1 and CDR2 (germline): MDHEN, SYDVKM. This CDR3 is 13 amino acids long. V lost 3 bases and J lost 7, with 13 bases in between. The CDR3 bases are TGTGCCAGCAGTTTTGGCAGGGGAGGTGAGCAGTACTTC. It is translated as CASSFGRGGEQYF.

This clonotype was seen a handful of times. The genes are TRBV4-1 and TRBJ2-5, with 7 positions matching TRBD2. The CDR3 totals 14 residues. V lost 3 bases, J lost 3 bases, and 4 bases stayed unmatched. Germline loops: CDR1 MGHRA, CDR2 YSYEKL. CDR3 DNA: TGCGCCAGCAGCCACCTGGGAGGGGAAGAGACCCAGTACTTC. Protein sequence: CASSHLGGEETQYF.

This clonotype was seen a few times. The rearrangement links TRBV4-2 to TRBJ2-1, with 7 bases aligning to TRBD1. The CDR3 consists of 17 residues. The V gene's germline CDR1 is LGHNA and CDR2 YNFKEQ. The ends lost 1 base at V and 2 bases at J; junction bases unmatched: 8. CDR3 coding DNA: TGTGCCAGCAGCCAAGCCTTTGACAGGGATACCTACAATGAGCAGTTCTTC. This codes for CASSQAFDRDTYNEQFF.

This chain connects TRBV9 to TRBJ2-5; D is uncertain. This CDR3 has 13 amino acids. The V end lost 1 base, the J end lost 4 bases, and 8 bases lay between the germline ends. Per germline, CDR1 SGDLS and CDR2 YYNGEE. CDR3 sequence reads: CASSVYGRETQYF. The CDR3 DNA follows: TGTGCCAGCAGCGTATATGGTAGAGAGACCCAGTACTTC.

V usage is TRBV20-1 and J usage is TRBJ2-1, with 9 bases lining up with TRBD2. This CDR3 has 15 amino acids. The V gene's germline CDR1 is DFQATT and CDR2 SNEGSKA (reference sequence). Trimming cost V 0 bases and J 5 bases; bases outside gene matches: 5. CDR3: CSARDPLAGNNEQFF. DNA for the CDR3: TGCAGTGCTAGAGACCCTCTAGCGGGGAACAATGAGCAGTTCTTC.

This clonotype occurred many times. Here the CDR3 DNA reads TGTGCCAGCAGCTTAGGCGGGGGGGCCGGGAATGAGCAGTTCTTC. It is translated as CASSLGGGAGNEQFF. The genes are TRBV28 and TRBJ2-1; 9 bases align to TRBD2. Per the germline V gene, CDR1 is MDHEN and CDR2 is SYDVKM. Unmatched junction bases numbered 10, after V lost 6 bases and J lost 7 bases. The CDR3 extends over 15 amino acids.

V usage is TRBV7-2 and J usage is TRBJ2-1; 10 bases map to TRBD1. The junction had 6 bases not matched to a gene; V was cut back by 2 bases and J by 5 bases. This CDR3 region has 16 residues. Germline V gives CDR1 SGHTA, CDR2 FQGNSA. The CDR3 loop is CASSLSRTGGHNEQFF. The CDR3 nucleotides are TGTGCCAGCAGCTTAAGTAGGACAGGGGGACACAATGAGCAGTTCTTC.

For the CDR3, the DNA is TGTGCCAGCAGCCAAGATTCGGCTCCAGGCTATGGCTACACCTTC. Translated: CASSQDSAPGYGYTF. The chain joins TRBV3-1 to TRBJ1-2; D gene uncertain. Germline V CDR1 and CDR2: LGHDT, YNNKEL (reference sequence). The CDR3 totals 15 residues. Trimming cost V 0 bases and J 4 bases, with 12 bases left between them.

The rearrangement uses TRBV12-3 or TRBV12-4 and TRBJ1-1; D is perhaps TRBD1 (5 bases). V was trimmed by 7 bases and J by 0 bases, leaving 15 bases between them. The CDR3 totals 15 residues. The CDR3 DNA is TGTGCCAGCACCGGGGGAGGGAGCCTGAACACTGAAGCTTTCTTT. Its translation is CASTGGGSLNTEAFF.

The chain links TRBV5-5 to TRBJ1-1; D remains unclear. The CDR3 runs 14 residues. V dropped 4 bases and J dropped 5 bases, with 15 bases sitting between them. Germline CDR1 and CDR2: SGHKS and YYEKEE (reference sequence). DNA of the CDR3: TGTGCCAGCAGCACCCCGGCCCCTTGGACTGAAGCTTTCTTT. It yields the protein CASSTPAPWTEAFF.

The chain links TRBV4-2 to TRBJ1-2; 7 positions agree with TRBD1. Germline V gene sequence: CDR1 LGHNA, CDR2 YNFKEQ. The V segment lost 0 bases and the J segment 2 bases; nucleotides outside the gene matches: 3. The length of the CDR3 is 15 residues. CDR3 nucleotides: TGTGCCAGCAGCCAAGAAGTGGGACAGAACTATGGCTACACCTTC. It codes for CASSQEVGQNYGYTF.

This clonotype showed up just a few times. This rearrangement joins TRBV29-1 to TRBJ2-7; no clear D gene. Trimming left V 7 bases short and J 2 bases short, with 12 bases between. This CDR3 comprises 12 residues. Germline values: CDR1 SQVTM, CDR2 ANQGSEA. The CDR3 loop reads CSGATETYEQYF. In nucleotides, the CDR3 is TGCAGCGGGGCAACAGAGACCTACGAGCAGTACTTC.

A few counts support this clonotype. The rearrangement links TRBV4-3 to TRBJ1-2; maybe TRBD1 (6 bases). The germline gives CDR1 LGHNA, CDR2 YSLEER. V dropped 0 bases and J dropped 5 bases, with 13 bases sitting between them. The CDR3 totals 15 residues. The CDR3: CASSQESQGKYGYTF. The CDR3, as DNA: TGCGCCAGCAGCCAAGAATCCCAGGGGAAGTATGGCTACACCTTC.

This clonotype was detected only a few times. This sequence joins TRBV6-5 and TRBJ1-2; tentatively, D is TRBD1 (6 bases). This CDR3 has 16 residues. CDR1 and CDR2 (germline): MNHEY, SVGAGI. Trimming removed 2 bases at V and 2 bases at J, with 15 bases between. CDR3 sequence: CASSYAIGGNNYGYTF. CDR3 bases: TGTGCCAGCAGTTACGCGATAGGGGGGAACAACTATGGCTACACCTTC.

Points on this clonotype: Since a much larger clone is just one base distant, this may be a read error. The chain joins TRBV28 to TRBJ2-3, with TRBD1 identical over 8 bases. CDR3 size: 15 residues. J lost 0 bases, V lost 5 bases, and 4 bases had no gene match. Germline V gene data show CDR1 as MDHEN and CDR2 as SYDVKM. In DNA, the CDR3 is TGTGCCAGCAGTCGACGGACAGGGAGCACAGATACGCAGTATTTT. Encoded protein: CASSRRTGSTDTQYF.

This CDR3 is CSARDRGRGGNTIYF. In DNA, the CDR3 is TGCAGTGCTAGAGATAGGGGCAGGGGTGGAAACACCATATATTTT. The rearrangement links TRBV20-1 to TRBJ1-3; D possibly corresponds to TRBD1 (6 bases). The ends were cut back, 0 bases at V and 3 bases at J, with 12 bases in the middle. CDR3 length: 15 amino acids. The germline gives CDR1 DFQATT, CDR2 SNEGSKA (reference sequence).

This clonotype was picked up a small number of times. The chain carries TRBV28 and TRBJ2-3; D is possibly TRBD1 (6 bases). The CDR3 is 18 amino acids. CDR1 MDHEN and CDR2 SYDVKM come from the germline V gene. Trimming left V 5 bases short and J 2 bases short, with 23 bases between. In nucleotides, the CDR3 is TGTGCCAGCAGTCCCCGAAACTACAGGGCTCTGCACACAGATACGCAGTATTTT. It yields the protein CASSPRNYRALHTDTQYF.

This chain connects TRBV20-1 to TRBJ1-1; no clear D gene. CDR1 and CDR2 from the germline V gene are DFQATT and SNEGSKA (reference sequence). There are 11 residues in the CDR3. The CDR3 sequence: CSATVNTEAFF. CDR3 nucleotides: TGCAGCGCCACAGTAAACACTGAAGCTTTCTTT.

The chain's CDR3 is CASSSPWQGVDTQYF. The CDR3 coding sequence is TGTGCCAGCAGTTCGCCCTGGCAGGGGGTGGATACGCAGTATTTT. This chain uses TRBV12-3 or TRBV12-4 with TRBJ2-3; 7 positions match TRBD1. V shed 4 bases, J shed 6 bases, and the junction held 10 bases outside the gene matches. There are 15 residues in the CDR3.

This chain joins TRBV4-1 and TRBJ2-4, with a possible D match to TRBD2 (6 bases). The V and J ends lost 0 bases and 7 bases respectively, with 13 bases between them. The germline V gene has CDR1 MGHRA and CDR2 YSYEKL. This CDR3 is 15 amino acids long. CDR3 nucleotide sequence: TGCGCCAGCAGCCAAGATATGGCGGGGAGGAACATTCAGTACTTC. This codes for CASSQDMAGRNIQYF.